The TCR beta chain under discussion was sequenced for a study of CD8 T cells in ankylosing spondylitis. The study's findings and limits: Typical of ankylosing spondylitis blood, it appeared, was a TCR beta motif of under 10 highly homologous variants. CD8+ cells made up the disease-linked clones, which were relatively rare in peripheral blood. The study looked at matched synovial fluid samples from ankylosing spondylitis patients. Disease-linked clones were reported to be significantly enriched there.

Per the germline V gene, CDR1 is DFQATT and CDR2 is SNEGSKA (reference sequence). The V segment lost 6 bases and the J segment 0 bases; nucleotides outside the gene matches: 9. The CDR3 length is 17 residues. For TCR beta, libraries came from quantitative 5'-RACE with molecular barcodes. TCRdb processed the 5' RACE reads anew with MiXCR; each CDR3 protein has one entry. Here the sample spans around 100,000 distinct CDR3 sequences, about 24% being singletons. Points on this clonotype: Its antigen is unidentified.

The sequenced material came from synovial fluid, either unsorted or a sorted T cell fraction (not recorded which). V usage is TRBV20-1 and J usage is TRBJ2-6; 9 nucleotides match TRBD2. This TCR was sampled from a male donor with ankylosing spondylitis. CDR3: CSAVATSGFSGANVLTF. The CDR3 DNA reads as TGCAGTGCAGTGGCGACTAGCGGCTTCTCTGGGGCCAACGTCCTGACTTTC.